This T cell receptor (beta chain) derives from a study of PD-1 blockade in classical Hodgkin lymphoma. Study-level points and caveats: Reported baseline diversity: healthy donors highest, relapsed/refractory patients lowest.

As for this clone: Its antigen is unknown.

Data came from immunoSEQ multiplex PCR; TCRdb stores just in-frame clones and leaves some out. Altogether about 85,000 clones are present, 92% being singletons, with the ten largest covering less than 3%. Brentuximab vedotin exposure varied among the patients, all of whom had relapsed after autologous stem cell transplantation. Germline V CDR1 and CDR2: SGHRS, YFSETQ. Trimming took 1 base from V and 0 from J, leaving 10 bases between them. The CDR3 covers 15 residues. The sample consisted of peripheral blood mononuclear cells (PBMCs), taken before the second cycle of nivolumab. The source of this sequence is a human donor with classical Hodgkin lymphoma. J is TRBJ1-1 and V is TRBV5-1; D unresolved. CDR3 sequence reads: CASSLSHRLNTEAFF. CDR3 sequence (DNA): TGCGCCAGCAGCTTGAGTCACAGATTGAACACTGAAGCTTTCTTT.